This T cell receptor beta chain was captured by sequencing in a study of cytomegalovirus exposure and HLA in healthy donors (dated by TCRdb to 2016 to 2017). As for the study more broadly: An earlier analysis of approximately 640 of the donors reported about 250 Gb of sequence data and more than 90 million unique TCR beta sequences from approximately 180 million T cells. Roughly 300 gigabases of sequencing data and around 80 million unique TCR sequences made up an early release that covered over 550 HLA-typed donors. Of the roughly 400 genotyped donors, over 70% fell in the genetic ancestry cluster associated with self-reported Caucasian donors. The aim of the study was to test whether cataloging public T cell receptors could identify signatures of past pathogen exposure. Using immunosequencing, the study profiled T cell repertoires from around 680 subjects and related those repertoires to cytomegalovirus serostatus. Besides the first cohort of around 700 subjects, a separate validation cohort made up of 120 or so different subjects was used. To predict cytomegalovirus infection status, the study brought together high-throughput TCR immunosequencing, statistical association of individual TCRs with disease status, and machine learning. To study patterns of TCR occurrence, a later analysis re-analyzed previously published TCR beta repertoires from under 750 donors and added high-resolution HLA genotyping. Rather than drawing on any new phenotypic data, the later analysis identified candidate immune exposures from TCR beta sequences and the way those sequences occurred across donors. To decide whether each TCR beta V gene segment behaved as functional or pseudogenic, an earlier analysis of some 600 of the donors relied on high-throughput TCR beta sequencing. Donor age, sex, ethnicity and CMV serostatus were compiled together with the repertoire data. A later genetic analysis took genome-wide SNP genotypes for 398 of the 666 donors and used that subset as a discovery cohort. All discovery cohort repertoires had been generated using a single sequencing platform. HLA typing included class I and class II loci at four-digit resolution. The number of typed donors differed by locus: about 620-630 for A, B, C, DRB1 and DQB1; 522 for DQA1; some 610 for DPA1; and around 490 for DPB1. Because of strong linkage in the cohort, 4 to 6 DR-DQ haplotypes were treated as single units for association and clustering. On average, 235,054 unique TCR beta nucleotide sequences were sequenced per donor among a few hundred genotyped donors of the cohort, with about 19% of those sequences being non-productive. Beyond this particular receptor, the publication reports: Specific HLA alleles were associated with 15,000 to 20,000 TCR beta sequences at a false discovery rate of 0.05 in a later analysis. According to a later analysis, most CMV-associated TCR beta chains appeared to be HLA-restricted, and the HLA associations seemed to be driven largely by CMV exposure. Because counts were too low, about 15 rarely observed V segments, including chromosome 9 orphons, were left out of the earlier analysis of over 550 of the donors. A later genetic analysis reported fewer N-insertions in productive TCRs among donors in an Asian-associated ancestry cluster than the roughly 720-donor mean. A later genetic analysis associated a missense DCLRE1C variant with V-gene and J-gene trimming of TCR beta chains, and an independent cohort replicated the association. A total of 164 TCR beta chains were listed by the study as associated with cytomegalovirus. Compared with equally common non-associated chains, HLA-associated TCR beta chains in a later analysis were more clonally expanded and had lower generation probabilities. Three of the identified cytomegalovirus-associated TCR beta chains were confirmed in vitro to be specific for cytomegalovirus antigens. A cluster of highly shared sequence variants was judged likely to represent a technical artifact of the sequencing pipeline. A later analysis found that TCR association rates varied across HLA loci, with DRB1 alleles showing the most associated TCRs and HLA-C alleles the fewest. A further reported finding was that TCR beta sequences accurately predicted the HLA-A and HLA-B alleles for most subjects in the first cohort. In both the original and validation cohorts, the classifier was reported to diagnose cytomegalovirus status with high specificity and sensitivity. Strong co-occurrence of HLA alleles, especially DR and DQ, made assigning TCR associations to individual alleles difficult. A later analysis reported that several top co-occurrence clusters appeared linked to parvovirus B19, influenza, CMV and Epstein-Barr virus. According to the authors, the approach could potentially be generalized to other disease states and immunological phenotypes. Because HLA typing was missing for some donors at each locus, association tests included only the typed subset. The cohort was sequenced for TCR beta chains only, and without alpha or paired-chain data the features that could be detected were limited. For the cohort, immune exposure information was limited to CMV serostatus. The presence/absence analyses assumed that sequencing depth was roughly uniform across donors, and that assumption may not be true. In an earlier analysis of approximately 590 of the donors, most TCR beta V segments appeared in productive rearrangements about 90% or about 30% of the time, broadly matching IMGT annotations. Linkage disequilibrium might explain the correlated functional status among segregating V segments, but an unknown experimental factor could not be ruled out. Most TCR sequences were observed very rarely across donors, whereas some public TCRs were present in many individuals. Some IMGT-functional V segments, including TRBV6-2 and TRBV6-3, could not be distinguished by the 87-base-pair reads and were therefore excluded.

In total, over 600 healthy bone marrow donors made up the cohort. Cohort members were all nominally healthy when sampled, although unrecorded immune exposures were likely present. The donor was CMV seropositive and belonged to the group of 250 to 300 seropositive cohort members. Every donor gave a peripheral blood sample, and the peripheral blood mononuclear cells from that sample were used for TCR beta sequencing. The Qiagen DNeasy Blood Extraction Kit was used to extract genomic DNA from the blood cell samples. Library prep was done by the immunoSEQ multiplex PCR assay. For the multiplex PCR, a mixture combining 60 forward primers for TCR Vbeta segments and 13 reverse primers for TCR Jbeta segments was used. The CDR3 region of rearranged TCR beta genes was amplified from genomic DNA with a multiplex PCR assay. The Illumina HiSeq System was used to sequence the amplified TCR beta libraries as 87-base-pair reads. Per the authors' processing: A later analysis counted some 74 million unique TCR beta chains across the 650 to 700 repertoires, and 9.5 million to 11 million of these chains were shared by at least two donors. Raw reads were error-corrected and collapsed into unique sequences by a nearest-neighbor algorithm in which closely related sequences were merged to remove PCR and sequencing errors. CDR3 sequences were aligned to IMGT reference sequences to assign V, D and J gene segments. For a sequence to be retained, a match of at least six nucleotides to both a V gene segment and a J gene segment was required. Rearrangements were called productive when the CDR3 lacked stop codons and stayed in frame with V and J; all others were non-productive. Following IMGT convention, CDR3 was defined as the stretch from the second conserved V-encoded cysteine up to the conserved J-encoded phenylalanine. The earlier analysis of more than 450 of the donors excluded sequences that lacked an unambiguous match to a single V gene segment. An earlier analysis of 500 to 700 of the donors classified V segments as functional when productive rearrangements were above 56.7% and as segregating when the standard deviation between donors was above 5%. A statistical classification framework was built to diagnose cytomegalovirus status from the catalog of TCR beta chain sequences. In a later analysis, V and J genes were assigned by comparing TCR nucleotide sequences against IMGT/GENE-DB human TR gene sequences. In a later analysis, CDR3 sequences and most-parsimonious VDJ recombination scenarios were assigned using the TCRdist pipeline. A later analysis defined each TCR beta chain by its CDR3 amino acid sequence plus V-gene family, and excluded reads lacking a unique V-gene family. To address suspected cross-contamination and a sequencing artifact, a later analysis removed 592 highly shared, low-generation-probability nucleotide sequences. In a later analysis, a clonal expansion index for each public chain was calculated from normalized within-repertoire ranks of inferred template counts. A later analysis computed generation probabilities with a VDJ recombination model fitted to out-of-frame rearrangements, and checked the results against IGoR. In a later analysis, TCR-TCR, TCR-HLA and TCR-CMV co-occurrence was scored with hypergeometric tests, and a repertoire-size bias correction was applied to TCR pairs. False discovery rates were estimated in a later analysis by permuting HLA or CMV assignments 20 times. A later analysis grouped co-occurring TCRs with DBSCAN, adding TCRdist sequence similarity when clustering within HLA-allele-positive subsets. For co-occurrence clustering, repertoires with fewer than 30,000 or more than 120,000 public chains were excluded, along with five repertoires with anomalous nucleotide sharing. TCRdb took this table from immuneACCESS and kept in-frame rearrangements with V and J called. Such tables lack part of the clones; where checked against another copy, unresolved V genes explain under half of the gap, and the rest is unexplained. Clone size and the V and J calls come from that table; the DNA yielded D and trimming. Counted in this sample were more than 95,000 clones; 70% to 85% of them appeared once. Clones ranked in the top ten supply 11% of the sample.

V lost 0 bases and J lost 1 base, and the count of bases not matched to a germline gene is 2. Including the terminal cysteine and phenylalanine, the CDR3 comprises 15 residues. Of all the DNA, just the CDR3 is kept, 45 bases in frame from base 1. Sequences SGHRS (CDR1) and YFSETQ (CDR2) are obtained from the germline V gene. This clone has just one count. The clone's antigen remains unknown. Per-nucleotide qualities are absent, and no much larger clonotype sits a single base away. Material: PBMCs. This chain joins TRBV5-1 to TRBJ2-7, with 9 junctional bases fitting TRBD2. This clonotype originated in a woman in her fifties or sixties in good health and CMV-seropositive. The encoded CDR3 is CASSLGTSVSYEQYF. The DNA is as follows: TGCGCCAGCAGCTTGGGGACTAGCGTTTCCTACGAGCAGTACTTC.